Listed here are 24 T cell receptor beta chains from one sample, sequenced in a study of blood T cell repertoires in COVID-19. The table came from immunoSEQ multiplex PCR; TCRdb's copy has only in-frame clones and leaves some out. The sample comprises over 250,000 clones, about 86% of which are singletons, and 3.5% to 5% rests with the top ten. The sample comprised PBMCs or T cells enriched from blood (not recorded which). These receptors were taken from a man younger than 45 with acute COVID-19.

The V gene is TRBV4-1, the J gene TRBJ1-3; D is undetermined. The V end lost 0 bases, the J end lost 0 bases, and 12 bases lay between the germline ends. The CDR3 extends over 17 amino acids. Germline values: CDR1 MGHRA, CDR2 YSYEKL. This CDR3 is CASSQDLSPFSGNTIYF. The CDR3 DNA is TGCGCCAGCAGCCAAGATCTTTCCCCGTTCTCTGGAAACACCATATATTTT.

This chain connects TRBV9 to TRBJ2-7, with 11 bases that match TRBD2. The CDR3 has 17 amino acids. Germline V gives CDR1 SGDLS, CDR2 YYNGEE. After removal of 0 bases from V and 4 bases from J, the junction contained 9 bases not matched to a gene. This CDR3 reads CASSVVRSGTSGYEQYV. The CDR3 DNA sequence: TGTGCCAGCAGCGTAGTCAGGTCCGGGACTAGCGGATACGAGCAGTACGTC.

The chain links TRBV20-1 to TRBJ2-1, with D possibly TRBD1 on 6 matching bases. This CDR3 comprises 11 residues. The V end lost 4 bases, the J end lost 8 bases, and 9 bases lay between the germline ends. CDR1 DFQATT and CDR2 SNEGSKA come from the germline V gene (reference sequence). CDR3 protein: CSATQGYEQFF. CDR3 DNA: TGCAGTGCTACCCAGGGGTATGAGCAGTTCTTC.

This chain joins TRBV18 and TRBJ1-5, with TRBD1 as a possible D gene (6 bases). The CDR3 sequence is 17 residues long. V was shortened by 3 bases and J by 2 bases, with 17 bases between the two germline ends. Germline V gene data show CDR1 as KGHSH and CDR2 as LQKENI. The chain's CDR3 is CASSPQQGGSGNQPQHF. Here the CDR3 DNA reads TGTGCCAGCTCACCGCAACAGGGAGGGAGCGGCAATCAGCCCCAGCATTTT.

CDR3: CAWRVGAGPFGGETQYF. In DNA, the CDR3 is TGTGCCTGGAGAGTGGGAGCGGGACCCTTCGGAGGAGAGACCCAGTACTTC. The chain joins TRBV30 to TRBJ2-5; TRBD2 aligns across 7 bases. Germline CDR1 reads GTSNPN; CDR2 reads SVGIG (reference sequence). V lost 3 bases to trimming and J lost 4 bases; unmatched junction nucleotides: 17. The CDR3 runs 17 residues.

The genes are TRBV3-1 (or the pseudogene TRBV3-2) and TRBJ2-4; a weak D match, TRBD1 (5 bases). In germline, CDR1 is LGHDT, CDR2 YNNKEL (reference sequence). V lost 4 bases and J lost 3, with 16 bases in between. The CDR3 loop spans 16 amino acids. The CDR3 region is CASSPRAREGKNIQYF. CDR3 DNA sequence: TGTGCCAGCAGCCCCCGAGCCAGGGAAGGCAAAAACATTCAGTACTTC.

The J gene is TRBJ1-1, the V gene TRBV19; TRBD1 aligns across 7 bases. This CDR3 has 15 residues. The V and J ends lost 0 bases and 4 bases, in that order; junction bases with no gene match: 5. Germline V gene data show CDR1 as LNHDA and CDR2 as SQIVND (reference sequence). The CDR3 loop is CASSIDLRGLTEAFF. The CDR3 DNA reads TGTGCCAGTAGTATAGATCTAAGGGGGCTCACTGAAGCTTTCTTT.

V and J are TRBV4-2 and TRBJ2-3, with TRBD2 matching 9 bases. Germline CDR1 reads LGHNA; CDR2 reads YNFKEQ. After removal of 0 bases from V and 2 bases from J, the junction contained 3 bases not matched to a gene. The CDR3 runs 16 residues. CDR3 in amino acids: CASSQEAGGPTDTQYF. DNA for the CDR3: TGTGCCAGCAGCCAAGAAGCGGGGGGACCCACAGATACGCAGTATTTT.

The genes are TRBV28 and TRBJ1-1, with 7 bases lining up with TRBD1. Germline CDR1 reads MDHEN; CDR2 reads SYDVKM. The CDR3 length is 14 residues. The J segment lost 4 bases and the V segment lost 8 bases, leaving 10 bases of the junction unmatched. The CDR3 DNA reads TGTGCCAGCCAGGTACAGGGGAGAGGCACTGAAGCTTTCTTT. It encodes CASQVQGRGTEAFF.

The rearrangement links TRBV14 to TRBJ2-1, with 13 bases matching TRBD2. The V and J ends lost 0 bases and 8 bases, in that order; junction bases with no gene match: 10. The CDR3 is 18 residues long. The germline CDR1 and CDR2 sequences are SGHDN and FVKESK. CDR3 nucleotides: TGTGCCAGCAGCCAAGACCCGCGACTAGCGGGGGGCTCATATGAGCAGTTCTTC. Translating gives CASSQDPRLAGGSYEQFF. Combining the CDR3 with reference TRBV14 and TRBJ2-1 gives the whole variable domain EAGVTQFPSHSVIEKGQTVTLRCDPISGHDNLYWYRRVMGKEIKFLLHFVKESKQDESGMPNNRFLAERTGGTYSTLKVQPAELEDSGVYFCASSQDPRLAGGSYEQFFGPGTRLTVL.

This rearrangement joins TRBV6-5 to TRBJ2-5; TRBD2 aligns across 8 bases. The V gene end was trimmed by 4 bases and the J gene end by 3 bases; junction bases not matched to a gene: 4. The germline V gene encodes CDR1 MNHEY and CDR2 SVGAGI. This CDR3 comprises 14 residues. The CDR3 here is CASSSLREEETQYF. The CDR3, as DNA: TGTGCCAGCAGTTCTCTGCGGGAGGAAGAGACCCAGTACTTC.

V gene TRBV24-1 combines with J gene TRBJ1-5, with a weak D call TRBD1 (6 bases). Trimming took off 2 bases at V and 6 bases at J, with 31 bases between the two ends. Germline loops: CDR1 KGHDR, CDR2 SFDVKD. The CDR3 has 21 residues. The CDR3 nucleotides read TGTGCCACCAGTGATTGCCCCCCTTCCGGGTTCGCGGGGGGCGCGTGTCAGCCCCAGCATTTT. It is translated as CATSDCPPSGFAGGACQPQHF.

The chain carries TRBV28 and TRBJ1-2; D is unclear. V lost 1 base, J lost 8 bases, and 5 bases lay in between. Germline CDR1 is MDHEN and CDR2 is SYDVKM. CDR3 length: 11 residues. CDR3 region: CASSLSRGYTF. For the CDR3, the DNA is TGTGCCAGCAGTTTATCGCGGGGCTACACCTTC.

This clone was recorded once. The CDR3 DNA is TGCAGCGTTGTTGGTAGTGGCAGGGCTGCAAACACCATATATTTT. This codes for CSVVGSGRAANTIYF. The chain links TRBV29-1 to TRBJ1-3, with D maybe TRBD1 (5 bases). CDR1 is SQVTM and CDR2 is ANQGSEA in the germline V gene. CDR3 size: 15 residues. V lost 4 bases and J 6 bases, leaving 19 bases between the germline ends.

The J gene is TRBJ2-1, the V gene TRBV24-1; D is undetermined. Germline CDR1 and CDR2: KGHDR and SFDVKD. Trimming removed 3 bases from V and 7 bases from J, with 9 bases in between. The CDR3 is made up of 13 amino acids. CDR3 DNA: TGTGCCACCAGTGATCGCCTACGGAATGAGCAGTTCTTC. It specifies CATSDRLRNEQFF.

The chain recombines TRBV12-3 or TRBV12-4 with TRBJ1-4; D unclear. The ends were cut back, 2 bases at V and 5 bases at J, with 3 bases in the middle. This CDR3 is 12 amino acids long. DNA for the CDR3: TGTGCCAGCAGTTTATCAAATGAAAAACTGTTTTTT. This translates into CASSLSNEKLFF.

This clone is a singleton in its sample. The chain has TRBV12-3 or TRBV12-4 and TRBJ2-2; D gene uncertain. V was clipped by 6 bases and J by 1 base, with 3 bases between them. This CDR3 contains 12 residues. In DNA, the CDR3 is TGTGCCAGCAGCCAGAACACCGGGGAGCTGTTTTTT. Protein product: CASSQNTGELFF.

Here the CDR3 reads CASTRQGRDSPLHF. The DNA of the CDR3 is TGTGCCAGCACTCGACAGGGCAGGGATTCACCCCTCCACTTT. The gene calls are TRBV11-3 and TRBJ1-6; TRBD1 matches 7 bases. V gave up 7 bases and J gave up 8 bases; unmatched junction bases: 8. CDR3 length: 14 residues. Germline V gene sequence: CDR1 SGHNT, CDR2 YENEEA.

The rearrangement links TRBV5-1 to TRBJ2-1; maybe TRBD2 (7 bases). Trimming shortened V by 0 bases and J by 2 bases, and 12 bases separated the two germline ends. The CDR3 is 16 amino acids. Germline V lookup: CDR1 SGHRS, CDR2 YFSETQ. CDR3 coding DNA: TGCGCCAGCAGCTTGGTTGGCGGGGGCACCTACAATGAGCAGTTCTTC. Encoded protein: CASSLVGGGTYNEQFF.

This clone was observed a handful of times. The J gene is TRBJ1-1, the V gene TRBV6-5, with D possibly matching TRBD1 (6 bases). The CDR3 has 14 amino acids. Germline CDR1 is MNHEY and CDR2 is SVGAGI. Trimming stripped 7 bases from V and 4 bases from J, with 16 bases between. CDR3 protein: CASTKGGIGTEAFF. The CDR3 bases are TGTGCCAGCACCAAGGGGGGGATTGGCACTGAAGCTTTCTTT.

The V call is TRBV19, the J call TRBJ2-2; TRBD1 matches 7 bases. In germline, CDR1 is LNHDA, CDR2 SQIVND (reference sequence). This CDR3 has 15 amino acids. Trimming took 3 bases from V and 3 from J; bases not matched to a gene: 4. The CDR3 spells CASSMTGLDTGELFF. For the CDR3, the DNA is TGTGCCAGTAGTATGACAGGGCTGGACACCGGGGAGCTGTTTTTT.

The chain recombines TRBV6-2 or TRBV6-3 with TRBJ1-1; D perhaps matches TRBD1 (5 bases). The CDR3 is made up of 15 amino acids. Deletions cut 2 bases from V and 4 bases from J, with 14 bases between. The germline gives CDR1 MNHEY, CDR2 SVGEGT. DNA of the CDR3: TGTGCCAGCAGTTACAGTAGGGGAGGTGGCACTGAAGCTTTCTTT. Its translation is CASSYSRGGGTEAFF.

The chain carries TRBV18 and TRBJ2-3; possible D gene TRBD2, 6 bases. Trimming removed 3 bases at V and 2 bases at J, with 12 bases between. Germline V gene lookup returns CDR1 KGHSH and CDR2 LQKENI. This CDR3 is built from 15 residues. CDR3 coding DNA: TGTGCCAGCTCACCCTCGGGAGAGATCACAGATACGCAGTATTTT. Its protein is CASSPSGEITDTQYF.

The V call is TRBV27, the J call TRBJ1-2, with D perhaps matching TRBD1 (5 bases). The germline gives CDR1 MNHEY, CDR2 SMNVEV (reference sequence). The length of the CDR3 is 15 residues. Trimming took 5 bases from V and 0 from J, leaving 13 bases between them. CDR3 coding DNA: TGTGCCAGCAGTCTGGGGGGACGGACTAACTATGGCTACACCTTC. Translation: CASSLGGRTNYGYTF.